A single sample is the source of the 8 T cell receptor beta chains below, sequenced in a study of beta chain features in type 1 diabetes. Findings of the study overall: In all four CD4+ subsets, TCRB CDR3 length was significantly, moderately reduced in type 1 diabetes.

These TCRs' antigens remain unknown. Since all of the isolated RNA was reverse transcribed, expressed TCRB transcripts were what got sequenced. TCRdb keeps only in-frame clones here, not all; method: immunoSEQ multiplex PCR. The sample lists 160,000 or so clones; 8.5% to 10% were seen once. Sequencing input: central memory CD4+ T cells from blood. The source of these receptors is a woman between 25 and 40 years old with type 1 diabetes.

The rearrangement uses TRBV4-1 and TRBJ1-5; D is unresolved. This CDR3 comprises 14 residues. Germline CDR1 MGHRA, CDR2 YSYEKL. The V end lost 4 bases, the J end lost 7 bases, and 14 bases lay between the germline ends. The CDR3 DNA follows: TGCGCCAGCAGCCGAGAGTCCGGCGGGCAGCCCCAGCATTTT. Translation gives CASSRESGGQPQHF.

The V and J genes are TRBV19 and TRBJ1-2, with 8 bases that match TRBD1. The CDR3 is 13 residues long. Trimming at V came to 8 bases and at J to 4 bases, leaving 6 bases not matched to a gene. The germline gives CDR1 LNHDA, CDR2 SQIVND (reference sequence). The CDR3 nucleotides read TGTGCCAGTGGGAAGACAGGGGTCTATGGCTACACCTTC. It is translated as CASGKTGVYGYTF. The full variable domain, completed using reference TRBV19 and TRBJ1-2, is DGGITQSPKYLFRKEGQNVTLSCEQNLNHDAMYWYRQDPGQGLRLIYYSQIVNDFQKGDIAEGYSVSREKKESFPLTVTSAQKNPTAFYLCASGKTGVYGYTFGSGTRLTVV.

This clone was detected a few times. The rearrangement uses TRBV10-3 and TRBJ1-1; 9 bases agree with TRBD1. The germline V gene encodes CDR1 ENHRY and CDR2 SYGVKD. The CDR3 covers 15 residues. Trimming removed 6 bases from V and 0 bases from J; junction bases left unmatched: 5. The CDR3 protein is CAISGQGPMNTEAFF. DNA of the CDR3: TGTGCCATCAGCGGACAGGGGCCTATGAACACTGAAGCTTTCTTT.

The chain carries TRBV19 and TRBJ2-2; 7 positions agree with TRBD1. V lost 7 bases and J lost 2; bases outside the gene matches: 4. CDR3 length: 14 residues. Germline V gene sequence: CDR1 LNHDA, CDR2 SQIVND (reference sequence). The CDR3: CASKGARNTGELFF. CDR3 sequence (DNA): TGTGCCAGTAAGGGGGCGAGAAACACCGGGGAGCTGTTTTTT.

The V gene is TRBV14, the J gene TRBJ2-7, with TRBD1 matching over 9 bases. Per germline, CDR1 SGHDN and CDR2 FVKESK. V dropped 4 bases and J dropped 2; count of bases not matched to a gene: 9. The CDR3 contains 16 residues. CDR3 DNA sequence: TGTGCCAGCAGCCTGACTCCGGGACAGGGAACCTACGAGCAGTACTTC. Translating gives CASSLTPGQGTYEQYF.

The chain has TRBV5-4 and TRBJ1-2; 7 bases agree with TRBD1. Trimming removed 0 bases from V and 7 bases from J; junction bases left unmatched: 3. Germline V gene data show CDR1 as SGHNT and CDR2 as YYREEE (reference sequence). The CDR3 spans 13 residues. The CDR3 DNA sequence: TGTGCCAGCAGCTTGGACAGGGGTCGTGGCTACACCTTC. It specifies CASSLDRGRGYTF.

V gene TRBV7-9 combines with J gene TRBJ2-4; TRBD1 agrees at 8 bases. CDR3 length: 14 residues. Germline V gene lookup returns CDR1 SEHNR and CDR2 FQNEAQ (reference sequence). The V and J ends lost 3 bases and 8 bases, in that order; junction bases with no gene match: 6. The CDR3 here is CASSLAQGADIQYF. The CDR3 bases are TGTGCCAGCAGCTTGGCTCAGGGGGCTGACATTCAGTACTTC.

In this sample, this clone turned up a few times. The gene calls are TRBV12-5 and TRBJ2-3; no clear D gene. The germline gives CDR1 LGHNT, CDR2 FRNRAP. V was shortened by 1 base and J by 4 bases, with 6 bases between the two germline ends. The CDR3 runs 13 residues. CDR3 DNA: TGTGCTAGTGGTTTGGCCGGAGCAGATACGCAGTATTTT. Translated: CASGLAGADTQYF. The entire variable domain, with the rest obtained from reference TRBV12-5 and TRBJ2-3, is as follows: DARVTQTPRHKVTEMGQEVTMRCQPILGHNTVFWYRQTMMQGLELLAYFRNRAPLDDSGMPKDRFSAEMPDATLATLKIQPSEPRDSAVYFCASGLAGADTQYFGPGTRLTVL.